These 9 T cell receptor beta chains came from one sample sequenced in a study of T cells in localized non-small cell lung cancer. TCRdb's copy holds only in-frame clones and misses some; the assay was immunoSEQ multiplex PCR. Of 52,000 or so clones listed, over 80% are singletons. The specimen was peripheral blood mononuclear cells, collected before any cancer treatment. The origin of the receptors is a man between 40 and 69 years old with stage III lung adenocarcinoma.

The rearrangement joins TRBV9 to TRBJ2-6; TRBD1 aligns across 7 bases. The CDR3 is 17 residues long. Per the germline V gene, CDR1 is SGDLS and CDR2 is YYNGEE. The J segment lost 0 bases and the V segment lost 3 bases, leaving 6 bases of the junction unmatched. The CDR3 spells CASSAGGSTSGANVLTF. In DNA, the CDR3 is TGTGCCAGCAGCGCAGGGGGTTCTACCTCTGGGGCCAACGTCCTGACTTTC. Based on the CDR3 plus reference TRBV9 and TRBJ2-6, the full variable domain is DSGVTQTPKHLITATGQRVTLRCSPRSGDLSVYWYQQSLDQGLQFLIQYYNGEERAKGNILERFSAQQFPDLHSELNLSSLELGDSALYFCASSAGGSTSGANVLTFGAGSRLTVL.

The J gene is TRBJ1-2, the V gene TRBV9, with D uncertain. The CDR3 extends over 11 amino acids. Germline CDR1 is SGDLS and CDR2 is YYNGEE. Trimming left V 3 bases short and J 9 bases short, with 9 bases between. CDR3 coding DNA: TGTGCCAGCAGCGAAAGCGGACGCTACACCTTC. It encodes CASSESGRYTF.

The V and J genes are TRBV14 and TRBJ1-2; the D is unclear. The ends were cut back, 1 base at V and 3 bases at J, with 12 bases in the middle. The CDR3 extends over 15 amino acids. Looked up from germline, CDR1 is SGHDN and CDR2 is FVKESK. The CDR3 DNA is TGTGCCAGCAGCCAAGGGGCAGCCGAGGACTATGGCTACACCTTC. Amino acid sequence: CASSQGAAEDYGYTF.

The V gene is TRBV7-9, the J gene TRBJ2-1, with D unclear. Germline CDR1 is SEHNR and CDR2 is FQNEAQ (reference sequence). This CDR3 has 11 residues. V shed 4 bases and J shed 8 bases, with 6 bases lying between them. The CDR3 sequence: CASSYTDEQFF. The CDR3 nucleotides are TGTGCCAGCAGCTACACGGATGAGCAGTTCTTC.

The chain employs TRBV29-1 and TRBJ1-4; TRBD1 aligns across 7 bases. The CDR3 runs 13 residues. The J segment lost 2 bases and the V segment lost 4 bases, leaving 1 base of the junction unmatched. Germline CDR1 is SQVTM and CDR2 is ANQGSEA. The CDR3 nucleotides are TGCAGCGTTGCGGGACAGACTAATGAAAAACTGTTTTTT. It specifies CSVAGQTNEKLFF.

This clone has just a few counts. J is TRBJ2-3 and V is TRBV10-3, with 12 bases that match TRBD2. The CDR3 extends over 14 amino acids. Germline V gene data show CDR1 as ENHRY and CDR2 as SYGVKD. V trimming: 8 bases; J trimming: 4 bases; junction bases outside the gene matches: 4. The CDR3 spells CAIGLAGGADTQYF. Here the CDR3 DNA reads TGTGCCATCGGGCTAGCGGGGGGGGCAGATACGCAGTATTTT.

The rearrangement links TRBV7-9 to TRBJ1-2, with D perhaps TRBD1 (5 bases). Germline loops: CDR1 SEHNR, CDR2 FQNEAQ (reference sequence). V gave up 0 bases and J gave up 4 bases, with 12 bases separating them. The CDR3 has 15 residues. CDR3 sequence: CASSLAAQGGYGYTF. In DNA form, the CDR3 reads TGTGCCAGCAGCTTAGCCGCTCAGGGCGGCTATGGCTACACCTTC.

The rearrangement links TRBV28 to TRBJ2-1; D gene unclear. The germline V gene encodes CDR1 MDHEN and CDR2 SYDVKM. The CDR3 runs to 12 residues. With 3 bases removed from V and 5 bases from J, the gap between germline ends came to 5 bases. CDR3 in amino acids: CASSFINNEQFF. The DNA for the CDR3 is TGTGCCAGCAGTTTTATCAACAATGAGCAGTTCTTC.

The V and J genes are TRBV5-1 and TRBJ1-2; D not resolved. V lost 1 base, J lost 0 bases, and 10 bases lay in between. This CDR3 has 15 residues. From germline, CDR1 is SGHRS and CDR2 YFSETQ. CDR3 sequence reads: CASSLREWANYGYTF. CDR3 DNA sequence: TGCGCCAGCAGCTTGCGTGAATGGGCTAACTATGGCTACACCTTC.